These 9 T cell receptor beta chains came from one sample sequenced in a study of metastatic and nonmetastatic thyroid tumors. All patients reached thyroid surgery having received no treatment beforehand. TCRdb re-called the PCR reads with MiXCR. The data hold about 14,000 clones, with roughly 12% observed a single time. The sample comprised blood. The receptor source for this set is a female donor with papillary thyroid cancer or a benign thyroid nodule (not recorded which). Some clones in this sample may be carry-over from other donors' samples.

This clone is judged medium-sized. The chain uses TRBV27 and TRBJ2-1; D not certain. Trimming pared 5 bases from V and 7 bases from J, leaving 9 bases between. CDR1 and CDR2 (germline): MNHEY, SMNVEV (reference sequence). This CDR3 region has 12 residues. CDR3 in amino acids: CASSRLNNEQFF. The CDR3, as DNA: TGTGCCAGCAGTCGTCTTAATAATGAGCAGTTCTTC.

This clone was observed many times. The CDR3 nucleotides read TGTGCCAGCACCCTGGGGGGGTGGGCCACTGAAGCTTTCTTT. Translated, it gives CASTLGGWATEAFF. This chain connects TRBV12-3 or TRBV12-4 to TRBJ1-1, with a possible D match to TRBD1 (5 bases). V lost 7 bases and J lost 4, with 16 bases in between. The CDR3 totals 14 residues.

This sequence joins TRBV5-1 and TRBJ2-1; D may match TRBD1 or TRBD2 (5 bases each). The CDR3 is 15 residues long. Trimming took off 6 bases at V and 10 bases at J, with 23 bases between the two ends. Germline loops: CDR1 SGHRS, CDR2 YFSETQ. The CDR3 reads CASTSTFGAVEEQFF. As DNA, the CDR3 is TGCGCCAGCACCTCGACCTTCGGGGCGGTAGAGGAGCAGTTCTTC.

This clone was seen only a few times. This chain links TRBV6-5 with TRBJ1-6; 9 bases line up with TRBD1. The better agreement between TRBJ1-1 and the DNA end casts doubt on the J call. The CDR3 consists of 12 residues. Germline assignment: CDR1 MNHEY and CDR2 SVGAGI. CDR3 nucleotides: TGTGCCAGCAGTTCCAACAGGGGGCAGGCTTTCTTT. This gives the protein CASSSNRGQAFF.

This clone is deemed medium-sized. The V and J genes are TRBV20-1 and TRBJ2-3, with D maybe TRBD1 (5 bases). V lost 5 bases and J lost 2, with 14 bases in between. This CDR3 is built from 14 residues. CDR1 and CDR2 from the germline V gene are DFQATT and SNEGSKA (reference sequence). The chain's CDR3 is CSASRRGPTDTQYF. The CDR3 region has the DNA TGCAGTGCTTCAAGAAGGGGCCCCACAGATACGCAGTATTTT.

Ten or more counts support this clone. The genes are TRBV6-5 and TRBJ2-7; TRBD1 aligns across 11 bases. The CDR3 totals 16 residues. V lost 2 bases, J lost 7 bases, and 10 bases stayed unmatched. Germline CDR1 MNHEY, CDR2 SVGAGI. The CDR3 DNA sequence: TGTGCCAGCAGTTACCCCCGGACAGGGGGCAGAAATGAGCAGTACGTC. This codes for CASSYPRTGGRNEQYV.

Concerning this clone: Since no conserved phenylalanine or tryptophan closes the CDR3, a read error is the likely cause. This chain uses TRBV4-1 with TRBJ2-6; D gene unclear. CDR1 MGHRA and CDR2 YSYEKL come from the germline V gene. The ends were cut back, 9 bases at V and 0 bases at J, with 15 bases in the middle. The CDR3 is 16 amino acids. The CDR3 DNA reads TGCGCCAGTAGACAAGATTGGGGCTCTGGGGCCAACGTCCTGACTCTC. This codes for CASRQDWGSGANVLTL.

This clone qualifies as medium-sized. The chain couples TRBV28 to TRBJ2-2, with a tentative D call TRBD2 (5 bases). CDR1 and CDR2 (germline): MDHEN, SYDVKM. The length of the CDR3 is 16 residues. V lost 7 bases, J lost 0 bases, and 15 bases lay in between. The chain's CDR3 is CASTAQEAANTGELFF. The CDR3 DNA sequence: TGTGCCAGCACCGCCCAGGAGGCCGCGAACACCGGGGAGCTGTTTTTT.

This clone was seen only a few times. This clone may be a read error of a much larger clone one base away. The chain recombines TRBV5-1 with TRBJ2-5; D is ambiguous. V was cut by 4 bases and J by 1 base, with 11 bases left in between. The CDR3 extends over 14 amino acids. CDR1 and CDR2 from the germline V gene are SGHRS and YFSETQ. The CDR3 DNA follows: TGCGCCAGCAGCCAAGACGGGTCCCAAGAGACCCAGTACTTC. This codes for CASSQDGSQETQYF.